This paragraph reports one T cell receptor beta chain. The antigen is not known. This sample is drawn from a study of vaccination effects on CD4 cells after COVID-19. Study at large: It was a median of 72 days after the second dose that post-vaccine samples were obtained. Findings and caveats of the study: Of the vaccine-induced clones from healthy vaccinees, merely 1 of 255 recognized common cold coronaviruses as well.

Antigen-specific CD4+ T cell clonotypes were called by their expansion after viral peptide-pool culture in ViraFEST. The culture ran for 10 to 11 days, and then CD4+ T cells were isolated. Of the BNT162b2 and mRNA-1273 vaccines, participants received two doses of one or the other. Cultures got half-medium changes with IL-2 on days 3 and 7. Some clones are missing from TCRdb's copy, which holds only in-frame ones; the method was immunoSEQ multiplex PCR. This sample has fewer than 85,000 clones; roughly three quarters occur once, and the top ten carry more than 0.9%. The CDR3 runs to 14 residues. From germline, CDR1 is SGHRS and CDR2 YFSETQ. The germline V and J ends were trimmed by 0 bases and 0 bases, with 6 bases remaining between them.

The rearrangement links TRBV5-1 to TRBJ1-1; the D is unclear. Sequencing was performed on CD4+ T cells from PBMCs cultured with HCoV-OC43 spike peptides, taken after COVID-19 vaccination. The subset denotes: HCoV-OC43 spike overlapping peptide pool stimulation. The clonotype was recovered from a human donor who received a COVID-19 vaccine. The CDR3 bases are TGCGCCAGCAGCTTGGGTGCAATGAACACTGAAGCTTTCTTT. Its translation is CASSLGAMNTEAFF.